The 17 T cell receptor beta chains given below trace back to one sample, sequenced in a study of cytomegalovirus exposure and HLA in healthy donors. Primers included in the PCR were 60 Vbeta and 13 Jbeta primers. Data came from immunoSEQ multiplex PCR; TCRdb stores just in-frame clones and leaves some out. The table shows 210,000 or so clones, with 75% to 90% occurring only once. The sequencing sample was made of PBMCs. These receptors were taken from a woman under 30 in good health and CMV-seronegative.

DNA for the CDR3: TGTGCCAGCAGCGTAGGTACAGGAACCGGGGAGCTGTTTTTT. Protein product: CASSVGTGTGELFF. The rearrangement links TRBV9 to TRBJ2-2; D is perhaps TRBD1 (5 bases). V was cut by 0 bases and J by 5 bases, with 8 bases left in between. CDR1 SGDLS and CDR2 YYNGEE come from the germline V gene. CDR3 length: 14 residues.

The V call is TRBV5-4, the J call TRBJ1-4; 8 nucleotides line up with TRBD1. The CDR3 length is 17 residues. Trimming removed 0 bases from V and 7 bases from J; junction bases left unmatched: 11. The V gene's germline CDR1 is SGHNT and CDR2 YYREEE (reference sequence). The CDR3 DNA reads TGTGCCAGCAGCTTGGACCCGATAACAGGGGGGTTTGAAAAACTGTTTTTT. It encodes CASSLDPITGGFEKLFF. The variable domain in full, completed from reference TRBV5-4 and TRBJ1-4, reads ETGVTQSPTHLIKTRGQQVTLRCSSQSGHNTVSWYQQALGQGPQFIFQYYREEENGRGNFPPRFSGLQFPNYSSELNVNALELDDSALYLCASSLDPITGGFEKLFFGSGTQLSVL.

The CDR3 spells CASSFGQGPPQETQYF. In DNA, the CDR3 is TGTGCCAGCAGCTTCGGGCAGGGTCCCCCCCAAGAGACCCAGTACTTC. V gene TRBV5-5 combines with J gene TRBJ2-5; D possibly corresponds to TRBD1 (5 bases). This CDR3 has 16 amino acids. Germline CDR1 reads SGHKS; CDR2 reads YYEKEE (reference sequence). With 2 bases removed from V and 1 base from J, the gap between germline ends came to 15 bases.

CDR3 loop: CASSLDAGNQPQHF. In nucleotides, the CDR3 is TGTGCCAGCAGCTTAGATGCGGGCAATCAGCCCCAGCATTTT. The chain couples TRBV7-6 to TRBJ1-5; D unresolved. The CDR3 extends over 14 amino acids. Trimming shortened V by 1 base and J by 2 bases, and 6 bases separated the two germline ends. In germline, CDR1 is SGHVS, CDR2 FNYEAQ.

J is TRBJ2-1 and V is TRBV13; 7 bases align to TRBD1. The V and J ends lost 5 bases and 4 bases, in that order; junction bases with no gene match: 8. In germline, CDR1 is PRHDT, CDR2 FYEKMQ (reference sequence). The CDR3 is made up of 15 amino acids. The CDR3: CASSTGTESYNEQFF. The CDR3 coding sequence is TGTGCCAGCAGCACCGGGACAGAGAGTTACAATGAGCAGTTCTTC.

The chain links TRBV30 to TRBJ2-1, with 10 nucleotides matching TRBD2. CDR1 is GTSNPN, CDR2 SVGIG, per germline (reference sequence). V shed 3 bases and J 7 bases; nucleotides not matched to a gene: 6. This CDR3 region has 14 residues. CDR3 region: CAWSASGRFNEQFF. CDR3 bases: TGTGCCTGGAGCGCTAGCGGGAGATTTAATGAGCAGTTCTTC. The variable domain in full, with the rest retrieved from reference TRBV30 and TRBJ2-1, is SQTIHQWPATLVQPVGSPLSLECTVEGTSNPNLYWYRQAAGRGLQLLFYSVGIGQISSEVPQNLSASRPQDRQFILSSKKLLLSDSGFYLCAWSASGRFNEQFFGPGTRLTVL.

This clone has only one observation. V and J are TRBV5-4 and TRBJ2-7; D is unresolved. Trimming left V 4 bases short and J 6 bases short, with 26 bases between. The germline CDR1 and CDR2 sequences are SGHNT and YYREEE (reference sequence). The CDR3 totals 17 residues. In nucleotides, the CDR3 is TGTGCCAGCAGCCCCCTCCCCAAAGAGGAGACCCGGAGCGAGCAGTACTTC. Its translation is CASSPLPKEETRSEQYF. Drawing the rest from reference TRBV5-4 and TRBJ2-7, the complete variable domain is ETGVTQSPTHLIKTRGQQVTLRCSSQSGHNTVSWYQQALGQGPQFIFQYYREEENGRGNFPPRFSGLQFPNYSSELNVNALELDDSALYLCASSPLPKEETRSEQYFGPGTRLTVT.

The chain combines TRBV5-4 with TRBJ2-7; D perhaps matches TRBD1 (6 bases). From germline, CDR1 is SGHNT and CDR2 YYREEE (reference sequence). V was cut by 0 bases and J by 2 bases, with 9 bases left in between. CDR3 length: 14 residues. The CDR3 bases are TGTGCCAGCAGCTTGGACCGGACAGCCTACGAGCAGTACTTC. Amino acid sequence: CASSLDRTAYEQYF.

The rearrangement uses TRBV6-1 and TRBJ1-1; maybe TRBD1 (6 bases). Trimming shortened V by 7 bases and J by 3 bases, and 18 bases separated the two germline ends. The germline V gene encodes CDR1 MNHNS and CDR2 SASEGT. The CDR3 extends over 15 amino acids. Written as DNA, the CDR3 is TGTGCCAGCAAATATGAAGGGGGTTGGGACACTGAAGCTTTCTTT. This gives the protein CASKYEGGWDTEAFF.

The CDR3 DNA is TGTGCCAGCAGGGGAGGACAGGGGGCGGGTGGCTACACCTTC. It is translated as CASRGGQGAGGYTF. The rearrangement uses TRBV6-6 and TRBJ1-2; the match to TRBD1 covers 11 bases. CDR1 is MNHNY, CDR2 SVGAGI, per germline (reference sequence). The V segment lost 6 bases and the J segment 7 bases; nucleotides outside the gene matches: 7. The CDR3 covers 14 residues.

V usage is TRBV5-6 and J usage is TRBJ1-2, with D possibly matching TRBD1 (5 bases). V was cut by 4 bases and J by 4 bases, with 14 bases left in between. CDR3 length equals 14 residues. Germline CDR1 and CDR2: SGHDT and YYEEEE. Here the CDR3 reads CASSPGGDGYGYTF. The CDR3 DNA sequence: TGTGCCAGCAGCCCGGGGGGGGACGGCTATGGCTACACCTTC.

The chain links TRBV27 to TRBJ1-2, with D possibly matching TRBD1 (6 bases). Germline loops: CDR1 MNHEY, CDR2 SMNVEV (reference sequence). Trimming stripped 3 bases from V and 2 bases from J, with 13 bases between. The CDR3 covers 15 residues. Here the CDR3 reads CASSFSPQGNYGYTF. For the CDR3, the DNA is TGTGCCAGCAGTTTTAGTCCCCAGGGGAACTATGGCTACACCTTC.

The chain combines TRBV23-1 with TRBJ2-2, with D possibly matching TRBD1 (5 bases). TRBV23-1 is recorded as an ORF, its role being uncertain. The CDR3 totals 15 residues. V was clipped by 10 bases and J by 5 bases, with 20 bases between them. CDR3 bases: TGCGCCACCTATCTTAAGGGGTCAGGAACCGGGGAGCTGTTTTTT. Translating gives CATYLKGSGTGELFF.

CDR3 loop: CASSRTDGYTF. CDR3 DNA: TGTGCCAGCTCACGTACGGATGGCTACACCTTC. J is TRBJ1-2 and V is TRBV18; the D is unclear. Trimming took 4 bases from V and 6 from J, leaving 6 bases between them. The CDR3 sequence is 11 residues long. Germline CDR1 is KGHSH and CDR2 is LQKENI.

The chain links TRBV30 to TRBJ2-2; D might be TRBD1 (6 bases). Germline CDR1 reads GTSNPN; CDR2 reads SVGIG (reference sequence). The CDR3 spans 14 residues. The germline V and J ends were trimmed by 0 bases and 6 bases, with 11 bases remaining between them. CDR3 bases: TGTGCCTGGAGTGTACGAAGGACAGCCGGGGAGCTGTTTTTT. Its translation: CAWSVRRTAGELFF.

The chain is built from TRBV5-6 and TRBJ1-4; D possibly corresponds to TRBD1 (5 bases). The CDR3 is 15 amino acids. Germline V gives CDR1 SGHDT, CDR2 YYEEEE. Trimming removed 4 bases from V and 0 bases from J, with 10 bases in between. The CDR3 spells CASSASRATNEKLFF. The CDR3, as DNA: TGTGCCAGCAGCGCTTCCAGGGCAACTAATGAAAAACTGTTTTTT.

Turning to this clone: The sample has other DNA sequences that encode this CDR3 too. This chain's CDR3 is CASSYGREAFF. DNA of the CDR3: TGTGCCAGCAGTTACGGGAGAGAAGCTTTCTTT. The rearrangement uses TRBV6-5 and TRBJ1-1; D is undetermined. Between the trimmed V and J ends, which lost 2 bases and 8 bases, there was a span of 6 bases. The CDR3 has 11 amino acids. Per the germline V gene, CDR1 is MNHEY and CDR2 is SVGAGI.